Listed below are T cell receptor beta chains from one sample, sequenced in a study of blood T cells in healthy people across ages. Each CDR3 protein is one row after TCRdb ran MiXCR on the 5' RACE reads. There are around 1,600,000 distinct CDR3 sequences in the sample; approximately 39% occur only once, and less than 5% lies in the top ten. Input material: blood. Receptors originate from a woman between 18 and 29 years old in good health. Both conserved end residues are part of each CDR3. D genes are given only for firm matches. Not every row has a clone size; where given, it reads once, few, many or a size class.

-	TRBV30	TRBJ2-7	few	CAWSHLGRGSYEQYF	TGTGCCTGGAGCCACCTCGGCAGGGGCTCCTACGAGCAGTACTTC
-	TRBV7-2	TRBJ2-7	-	CATRNSGFGGYEQYF	TGTGCCACCCGGAATTCTGGGTTTGGAGGATACGAGCAGTACTTC
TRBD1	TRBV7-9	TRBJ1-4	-	CASSFRTGTNEKLFF	TGTGCCAGCAGCTTTCGGACAGGAACTAATGAAAAACTGTTTTTT
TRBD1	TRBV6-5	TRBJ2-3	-	CASSYPGQGKDTQYF	TGTGCCAGCAGTTACCCGGGACAGGGGAAAGATACGCAGTATTTT
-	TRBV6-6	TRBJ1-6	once	CASSYTEDSPLHF	TGTGCCAGCAGCTACACGGAGGATTCACCCCTCCACTTT
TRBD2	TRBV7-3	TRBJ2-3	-	CASSQREGDTQYF	TGTGCCAGCAGCCAGCGGGAGGGAGATACGCAGTATTTT
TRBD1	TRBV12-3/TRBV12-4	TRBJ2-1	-	CASSARQGISRNEQFF	TGTGCCAGCAGCGCACGACAGGGGATTTCAAGGAATGAGCAGTTCTTC
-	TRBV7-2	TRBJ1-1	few	CASSRWGVLTEAFF	TGTGCCAGCAGCCGCTGGGGGGTATTAACTGAAGCTTTCTTT
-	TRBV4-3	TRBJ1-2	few	CASSRGSGYTF	TGCGCCAGCAGCCGAGGATCTGGCTACACCTTC
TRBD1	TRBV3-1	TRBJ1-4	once	CASSQGQGINEKLFF	TGTGCCAGCAGCCAAGGACAGGGCATTAATGAAAAACTGTTTTTT
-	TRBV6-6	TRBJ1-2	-	CASSYSVLYGYTF	TGTGCCAGCAGTTACTCGGTTCTCTATGGCTACACCTTC
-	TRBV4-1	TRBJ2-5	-	CASSQFVRSQETQYF	TGCGCCAGCAGCCAGTTTGTGCGGTCACAAGAGACCCAGTACTTC
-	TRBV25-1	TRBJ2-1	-	CASSAPLGNYNEQFF	TGTGCCAGCAGCGCCCCCCTTGGGAATTACAATGAGCAGTTCTTC
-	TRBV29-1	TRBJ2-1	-	CSVGEGRGFF	TGCAGCGTTGGAGAGGGGCGCGGGTTCTTC
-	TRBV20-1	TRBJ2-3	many	CSARFVDTQYF	TGCAGTGCTCGCTTTGTGGATACGCAGTATTTT
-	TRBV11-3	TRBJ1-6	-	CAGSLHRGSYNSPLHF	TGTGCCGGCAGCCTCCACCGCGGCTCCTATAATTCACCCCTCCACTTT
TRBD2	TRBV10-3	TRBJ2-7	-	CAISVAGAYEQYF	TGTGCCATCAGCGTAGCGGGGGCCTACGAGCAGTACTTC
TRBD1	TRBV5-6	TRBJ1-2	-	CASSLPGQPYGYTF	TGTGCCAGCAGCTTGCCGGGACAGCCCTATGGCTACACCTTC
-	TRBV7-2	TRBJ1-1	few	CASSRNPGSAAEAFF	TGTGCCAGCAGCAGAAATCCGGGCAGTGCGGCTGAAGCTTTCTTT
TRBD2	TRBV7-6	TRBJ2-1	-	CASSLWGSGGRYNEQFF	TGTGCCAGCAGCTTATGGGGAAGCGGGGGGAGGTACAATGAGCAGTTCTTC
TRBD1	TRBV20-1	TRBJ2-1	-	CSGTGGGNEQFF	TGCAGTGGGACAGGGGGAGGCAATGAGCAGTTCTTC
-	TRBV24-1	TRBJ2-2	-	CATAGLLQNTGELFF	TGTGCCACTGCCGGACTACTTCAAAACACCGGGGAGCTGTTTTTT
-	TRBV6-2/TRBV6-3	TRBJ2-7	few	CASSYLAYEQYF	TGTGCCAGCAGTTACTTAGCCTACGAGCAGTACTTC
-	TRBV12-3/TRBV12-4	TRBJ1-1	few	CASSPFSEAFF	TGTGCCAGCAGCCCATTTTCTGAAGCTTTCTTT
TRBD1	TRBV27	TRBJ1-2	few	CASSFLEPDRGLRSGYTF	TGTGCCAGCAGTTTCCTCGAACCTGACAGGGGGCTCCGGAGTGGCTACACCTTC
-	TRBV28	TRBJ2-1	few	CASSLGNRPNHEQFF	TGTGCCAGCAGTTTAGGTAACAGGCCAAACCATGAGCAGTTCTTC
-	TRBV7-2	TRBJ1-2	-	CASSLSNSLNYGYTF	TGTGCCAGCAGCTTATCGAACAGCCTTAACTATGGCTACACCTTC
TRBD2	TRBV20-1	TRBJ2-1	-	CSPPGLAESHSYNEQFF	TGCAGCCCTCCGGGACTAGCGGAGAGCCACTCCTACAATGAGCAGTTCTTC
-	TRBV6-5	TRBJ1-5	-	CASSFVRGSNQPQHF	TGTGCCAGCAGTTTCGTCAGGGGAAGCAATCAGCCCCAGCATTTT
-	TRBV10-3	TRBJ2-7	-	CAIRTQGLFDGNEQYF	TGTGCCATCCGAACGCAGGGGCTGTTTGATGGCAATGAGCAGTACTTC
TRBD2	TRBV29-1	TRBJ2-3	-	CSVPRGSGSTGTQYF	TGCAGCGTCCCCCGGGGTAGCGGGAGCACAGGTACGCAGTATTTT
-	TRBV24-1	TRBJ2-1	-	CATSDLGRDEQFF	TGTGCCACCAGTGATTTGGGGCGCGATGAGCAGTTCTTC
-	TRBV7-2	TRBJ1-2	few	CASSLTGVGNYGYTF	TGTGCCAGCAGCTTGACCGGAGTTGGTAACTATGGCTACACCTTC
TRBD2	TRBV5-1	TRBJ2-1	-	CASSYRPNVAGPALSNEQFF	TGCGCCAGCAGCTACAGACCCAATGTAGCGGGCCCTGCGTTGTCGAATGAGCAGTTCTTC
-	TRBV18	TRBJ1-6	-	CASSPAGGLPYNSPLHF	TGTGCCAGCTCTCCAGCCGGGGGCCTTCCTTATAATTCACCCCTCCACTTT
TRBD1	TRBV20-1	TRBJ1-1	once	CSTRGGTGDTEAFF	TGCAGTACTAGAGGTGGGACAGGGGATACGGAAGCTTTCTTT
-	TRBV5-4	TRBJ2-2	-	CASSLVGLGGSGELFF	TGTGCCAGCAGCTTGGTAGGGCTAGGAGGCTCCGGGGAGCTGTTTTTT
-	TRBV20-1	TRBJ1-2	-	CSALKGVGYTF	TGCAGTGCCCTCAAGGGAGTAGGCTACACCTTC
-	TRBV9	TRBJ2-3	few	CASSVGLRVSTDTQYF	TGTGCCAGCAGCGTAGGACTTAGAGTTTCCACAGATACGCAGTATTTT
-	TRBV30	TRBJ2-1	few	CASDSHNEQFF	TGTGCCAGCGACAGCCACAATGAGCAGTTCTTC
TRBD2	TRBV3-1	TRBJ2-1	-	CASSQVSGIHVNEQFF	TGTGCCAGCAGCCAAGTCAGCGGGATCCACGTGAATGAGCAGTTCTTC
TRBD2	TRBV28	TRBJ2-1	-	CASSFRMGSGSGCEQFF	TGTGCCAGCAGTTTCAGGATGGGTAGCGGGAGTGGGTGTGAGCAGTTCTTC
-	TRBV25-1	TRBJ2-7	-	CASSEPPGDEQYF	TGTGCCAGCAGTGAACCCCCAGGGGACGAGCAGTACTTC
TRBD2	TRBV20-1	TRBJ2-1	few	CSATTSGRYNEQFF	TGCAGTGCCACGACTAGCGGGAGATACAATGAGCAGTTCTTC
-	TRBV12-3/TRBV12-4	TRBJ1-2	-	CASSPSRGYTF	TGTGCCAGCAGTCCCTCCCGTGGCTACACCTTC
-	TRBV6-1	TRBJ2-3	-	CAGGDRGTDTQYF	TGTGCCGGCGGGGACAGAGGCACAGATACGCAGTATTTT
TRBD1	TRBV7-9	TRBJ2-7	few	CASRITGVYEQYF	TGTGCCAGCAGAATTACAGGGGTTTACGAGCAGTACTTC
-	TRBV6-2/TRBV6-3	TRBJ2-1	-	CASSYGNRVSYNEQFF	TGTGCCAGCAGTTACGGAAACAGGGTCTCCTACAATGAGCAGTTCTTC